This T cell receptor (beta chain) is drawn from a study of CXCR3-negative and CXCR3-positive naive CD8 T cells (dated 2019 in TCRdb). Concerning the study at large: In total, around 150 million TRB reads were obtained, or roughly 1.5 +/- 0.3 million reads per library. Diversity and physicochemical repertoire analyses covered over 10 donors pooled from two independent experiments. The TRBV-TRBJ cluster analysis covered naive subsets from about 5 donors and memory cells from 3 donors. General findings and caveats noted by the study authors: Naive CXCR3-negative and CXCR3-positive cells from the same donor showed similar TRBV-TRBJ usage, whereas memory cells showed distinct patterns. CXCR3 expression partially decreased after cryopreservation, so most assays used freshly isolated PBMCs. Both naive subsets had comparably high repertoire diversity, while memory CD8+ T cells had much lower repertoire diversity. Because surface CD5, which is linked to self-reactivity in mice, was comparable between the naive subsets, TCR interaction strength was also inferred from the physicochemical properties of TRB CDR3s. Compared with CXCR3-negative naive cells, CXCR3-positive naive cells had TRB CDR3s with higher hydrophobicity (lower Kidera factor 4), lower energy, and higher strength and volume indices.

Each CD8+ T cell subset was flow-sorted in triplicate, and 250,000 to 300,000 cells per subset were placed directly into RLT lysis buffer. To exclude memory contaminants, naive CD8+ T cells were stringently defined as CD45RO-CCR7+CD27+CD95-. Using standard density gradient centrifugation, peripheral blood mononuclear cells were isolated from buffy coats. A FACSAria III was used to flow-sort naive CD8+ T cells into CXCR3-negative and CXCR3-positive populations. Total RNA was extracted from sorted cells with an RNeasy Mini Kit. A remark on this clonotype: No antigen is known for it.

Reads for this sample came from a NextSeq 550. The Human TCR Profiling Kit (MiLaboratory) was used to prepare UMI-labeled 5' RACE TRB cDNA libraries. cDNA synthesis used the entire amount of extracted RNA, and PCR amplification then used the entire amount of cDNA produced. Libraries were prepared in parallel using an identical number of PCR cycles. The published analysis was carried out like this. MIGEC and MiXCR extracted about 50,000 +/- 10,000 unique UMI-labeled TRB cDNA molecules per library, requiring at least two reads per UMI. An average of approximately 40,000 +/- 10,000 functional in-frame TRB CDR3 nucleotide clonotypes without stop codons was found per library. Diversity metrics, including normalized Shannon-Wiener and Chao1, were computed in VDJtools after downsampling to 5000 UMI-labeled TRB molecules per sample. VDJtools computed clonotype-size-weighted physicochemical properties of the central five CDR3 residues: interaction energy, strength, volume and Kidera factor 4. TCRdb reprocessed the reads and provides one entry for every CDR3 protein sequence; no DNA is given. The V and J calls shown here were made by TCRdb, not taken from the authors' results. This sample's clone table shows about 60,000 distinct CDR3 sequences. The ten largest make up 0.5% to 0.6% of the sample.

Looking up the germline V gene (reference sequence) yields CDR1 MNHEY and CDR2 SMNVEV. The CDR3 measures 13 amino acids from cysteine to phenylalanine. The nucleotide record is missing. Rearrangement joined TRBV27 to TRBJ2-7; TCRdb selects TRBD1, and the lack of DNA leaves this call unchecked. Sequenced sample: naive CXCR3+ CD8+ T cells from blood. This sample's cell subset or site label indicates: CD45RO-CCR7+CD27+CD95- naive CD8+ T cells expressing CXCR3 (TNR3+). This clonotype was obtained from a human donor in good health. Some clones in this sample may be carry-over from other donors' samples. CDR3 loop: CASSFARVGEQYF.